The rows below give T cell receptor beta chains drawn from one sample of a study of cytomegalovirus exposure and HLA in healthy donors. Profiled with immunoSEQ multiplex PCR; TCRdb holds only in-frame clones, not every one. The table records about 120,000 clones, roughly two thirds of them present only once. Sequenced: PBMCs. The source is a man younger than 40 in good health and CMV-seropositive. Each CDR3 is given with its conserved first and last residue. D genes are given only for firm matches. Size tells how often a clone was seen (once, few, many) or the class of an expanded clone, and some rows leave it out.

>TRBJ1-4|TRBV13|.|.
TGTGCCAGCAGCTCGGCCAACAGGGCGGCTAATGAAAAACTGTTTTTT
CASSSANRAANEKLFF
>TRBJ1-1|TRBV5-1|.|.
TGCGCCAGCAGCTTCTTCGGGGGAGGCACTGAAGCTTTCTTT
CASSFFGGGTEAFF
>TRBJ2-2|TRBV2|.|.
TGTGCCAGCACATTTGCCGGGGAGCTGTTTTTT
CASTFAGELFF
>TRBJ2-3|TRBV13|.|TRBD2
TGTGCCAGCAGCCCGCCGGGTAGTCTTGCGGGAGGCCCAGATACGCAGTATTTT
CASSPPGSLAGGPDTQYF
>TRBJ1-1|TRBV15|.|TRBD1
TGTGCCACCAGCAGAACAGGGGGCAGTTTGGCTTTCTTT
CATSRTGGSLAFF
>TRBJ2-1|TRBV2|.|TRBD2
TGTGCCAGCAGACCGGGACTACCCTACAATGAGCAGTTCTTC
CASRPGLPYNEQFF
>TRBJ1-1|TRBV2|.|.
TGTGCCAGCAGCCGCAGTGGACAGACTGAAGCTTTCTTT
CASSRSGQTEAFF
>TRBJ2-5|TRBV5-1|once|.
TGCGCCAGCAGCTTCTCAGGGGCCGAGACCCAGTACTTC
CASSFSGAETQYF
>TRBJ2-7|TRBV9|few|.
TGTGCCAGCAGCGTAGCCGCTAGCCCCGACTACGAGCAGTACTTC
CASSVAASPDYEQYF
>TRBJ2-1|TRBV5-1|.|TRBD2
TGCGCCAGCAAGTCTAGCGGGAGCGGTGAGCAGTTCTTC
CASKSSGSGEQFF
>TRBJ2-5|TRBV25-1|.|.
TGTGCCAGCAGTGAATTTGAGGTAGAGACCCAGTACTTC
CASSEFEVETQYF
>TRBJ2-5|TRBV28|.|.
TGTGCCAGCAGGGACAGCCCGGGTCAAGAGACCCAGTACTTC
CASRDSPGQETQYF
>TRBJ2-1|TRBV15|few|TRBD1
TGTGCCACCAGCTCTTGGGACAGGGACAGTCGGGTCGATGAGCAGTTCTTC
CATSSWDRDSRVDEQFF
>TRBJ1-1|TRBV5-1|.|TRBD1
TGCGCCAGCAGCCCAATCGCCGGGACAGGGCTCGGCTCTGAAGCTTTCTTT
CASSPIAGTGLGSEAFF
>TRBJ2-5|TRBV6-5|few|TRBD2
TGTGCCAGCAGTGCCATAGCGGGGAACCAAGAGACCCAGTACTTC
CASSAIAGNQETQYF
>TRBJ2-4|TRBV2|.|TRBD2
TGTGCCAGCAGTGGGTGGCTAGCGGGATTGGGCAAAAACATTCAGTACTTC
CASSGWLAGLGKNIQYF
>TRBJ2-1|TRBV5-5|.|TRBD2
TGTGCCAGCAGCTCCCCGGGACTAGCGGGAGGAGGAAAGTTCTTC
CASSSPGLAGGGKFF